The 17 T cell receptor beta chains listed next were all sequenced from one sample in a study of cytomegalovirus exposure and HLA in healthy donors. The PCR contained 60 Vbeta and 13 Jbeta primers. The table came from immunoSEQ multiplex PCR; TCRdb's copy has only in-frame clones and leaves some out. The table has around 100,000 clones, 74% seen once; the top ten hold over 2.5%. The sequenced sample consisted of PBMCs. These receptors originate from a middle-aged man in good health and CMV-seropositive.

The rearrangement joins TRBV6-1 to TRBJ2-5; 8 bases align to TRBD2. The J segment lost 5 bases and the V segment lost 5 bases, leaving 10 bases of the junction unmatched. The CDR3 has 15 amino acids. Germline V CDR1 and CDR2: MNHNS, SASEGT. As DNA, the CDR3 is TGTGCCAGCAGTATCCCGGGGCGGGGGGAGGAGACCCAGTACTTC. This translates into CASSIPGRGEETQYF.

J is TRBJ2-7 and V is TRBV6-6, with TRBD1 identical over 9 bases. V gave up 7 bases and J gave up 0 bases; unmatched junction bases: 4. The germline CDR1 and CDR2 sequences are MNHNY and SVGAGI (reference sequence). This CDR3 has 14 amino acids. As DNA, the CDR3 is TGTGCCAGCATCCCGGGACAGGGCTCCTACGAGCAGTACTTC. The encoded protein is CASIPGQGSYEQYF.

The CDR3 DNA follows: TGTGCCAGCAGTGAGACAGGTGAAAATTCACCCCTCCACTTT. Translation: CASSETGENSPLHF. The rearrangement joins TRBV2 to TRBJ1-6; TRBD1 might be the D (6 bases). Germline CDR1 is SNHLY and CDR2 is FYNNEI. With 3 bases removed from V and 7 bases from J, the gap between germline ends came to 10 bases. CDR3 length equals 14 residues.

V and J are TRBV5-1 and TRBJ2-1; TRBD1 matches at 7 bases. V trimming: 1 base; J trimming: 5 bases; junction bases outside the gene matches: 9. The CDR3 runs 16 residues. Germline loops: CDR1 SGHRS, CDR2 YFSETQ. The CDR3: CASSLSNRGWDNEQFF. The CDR3 coding sequence is TGCGCCAGCAGCTTGTCCAACAGGGGTTGGGACAATGAGCAGTTCTTC.

V usage is TRBV6-6 and J usage is TRBJ1-3; D gene uncertain. Germline CDR1 is MNHNY and CDR2 is SVGAGI (reference sequence). CDR3 length: 14 residues. V was cut by 6 bases and J by 2 bases, with 11 bases left in between. For the CDR3, the DNA is TGTGCCAGCAGGCCGGCGGGAACTGGAAACACCATATATTTT. Translating it yields CASRPAGTGNTIYF.

This chain links TRBV5-1 with TRBJ2-5; 10 bases fit TRBD1. V shed 0 bases and J 1 base; nucleotides not matched to a gene: 3. Germline assignment: CDR1 SGHRS and CDR2 YFSETQ. The CDR3 sequence is 16 residues long. The CDR3 sequence: CASSLGGTGVQETQYF. Written as DNA, the CDR3 is TGCGCCAGCAGCTTGGGCGGGACAGGGGTCCAAGAGACCCAGTACTTC.

This clone was recorded a few times. The chain combines TRBV5-4 with TRBJ1-6, with D perhaps TRBD1 (5 bases). Germline lookup yields CDR1 SGHNT and CDR2 YYREEE (reference sequence). Trimming cost V 0 bases and J 3 bases, with 13 bases left between them. The CDR3 extends over 17 amino acids. The CDR3 sequence: CASSLVGSGDYNSPLHF. CDR3 coding DNA: TGTGCCAGCAGCTTGGTTGGATCGGGGGACTATAATTCACCCCTCCACTTT.

Written as DNA, the CDR3 is TGTGCTAGTGGTTCCGACAGGGTTGAGACCCAGTACTTC. This encodes CASGSDRVETQYF. The chain is built from TRBV12-5 and TRBJ2-5, with 7 positions matching TRBD1. V was clipped by 4 bases and J by 5 bases; unmatched bases: 4. CDR3 length equals 13 residues. Germline lookup yields CDR1 LGHNT and CDR2 FRNRAP.

This clone was seen once. V is TRBV4-2 and J is TRBJ1-1; weak D call: TRBD1 (5 bases). Trimming left V 1 base short and J 5 bases short, with 11 bases between. The CDR3 has 14 residues. Germline V gene lookup returns CDR1 LGHNA and CDR2 YNFKEQ. CDR3 DNA sequence: TGTGCCAGCAGCCAAGTAATAGGGGTTACTGAAGCTTTCTTT. Translated: CASSQVIGVTEAFF.

The CDR3 reads CASTLTGVLGEQYF. CDR3 nucleotide sequence: TGTGCCAGCACCCTCACAGGGGTCTTGGGGGAGCAGTACTTC. V gene TRBV7-2 combines with J gene TRBJ2-7, with 7 bases matching TRBD1. V dropped 7 bases and J dropped 7; count of bases not matched to a gene: 13. There are 14 residues in the CDR3. Germline CDR1 is SGHTA and CDR2 is FQGNSA.

The chain links TRBV27 to TRBJ2-3; 15 bases align to TRBD2. The germline V gene has CDR1 MNHEY and CDR2 SMNVEV (reference sequence). V was clipped by 2 bases and J by 3 bases; unmatched bases: 9. This CDR3 has 19 residues. CDR3 loop: CASSLVGLAGGGRTDTQYF. CDR3 DNA: TGTGCCAGCAGTTTAGTGGGACTAGCGGGGGGCGGGAGGACAGATACGCAGTATTTT.

V usage is TRBV13 and J usage is TRBJ1-1; D is possibly TRBD1 (5 bases). The CDR3 covers 13 residues. Per the germline V gene, CDR1 is PRHDT and CDR2 is FYEKMQ (reference sequence). V was shortened by 2 bases and J by 3 bases, with 7 bases between the two germline ends. The CDR3 reads CASSLKGDTEAFF. CDR3 bases: TGTGCCAGCAGCTTAAAAGGGGACACTGAAGCTTTCTTT.

V and J are TRBV10-3 and TRBJ2-1, with TRBD2 identical over 10 bases. The junction had 3 bases not matched to a gene; V was cut back by 6 bases and J by 7 bases. The CDR3 has 13 amino acids. Germline CDR1 is ENHRY and CDR2 is SYGVKD. CDR3 coding DNA: TGTGCCATCAGAGATAGCGGGAGGAATGAGCAGTTCTTC. It codes for CAIRDSGRNEQFF.

The chain couples TRBV9 to TRBJ2-1, with 7 bases aligning to TRBD2. Germline CDR1 SGDLS, CDR2 YYNGEE. With 4 bases clipped from V and 8 bases from J, the junction kept 6 bases outside the gene matches. CDR3 length equals 13 residues. CDR3 bases: TGTGCCAGCAGCTCCCGACTAGCCGATGAGCAGTTCTTC. Amino acid sequence: CASSSRLADEQFF.

The genes are TRBV2 and TRBJ2-5; D call uncertain. The V end was cut by 2 bases, the J end by 4 bases, with 5 bases between. Germline V gives CDR1 SNHLY, CDR2 FYNNEI. The CDR3 covers 12 residues. The CDR3 loop is CASSESPETQYF. CDR3 nucleotides: TGTGCCAGCAGTGAAAGCCCAGAGACCCAGTACTTC. The whole variable domain, remainder taken from reference TRBV2 and TRBJ2-5, is EPEVTQTPSHQVTQMGQEVILRCVPISNHLYFYWYRQILGQKVEFLVSFYNNEISEKSEIFDDQFSVERPDGSNFTLKIRSTKLEDSAMYFCASSESPETQYFGPGTRLLVL.

The DNA for the CDR3 is TGTGCCATCACTAAAGACAGGGGCCGGAATGGCTACACCTTC. Translated, it gives CAITKDRGRNGYTF. The rearrangement uses TRBV10-3 and TRBJ1-2, with 8 bases matching TRBD1. J was trimmed by 6 bases and V by 7 bases; bases with no gene match: 10. The CDR3 is 14 residues long. In germline, CDR1 is ENHRY, CDR2 SYGVKD.

The CDR3 sequence is CASSHSPPRGMTYEQYF. Written as DNA, the CDR3 is TGCGCCAGCAGCCATTCTCCCCCCAGGGGAATGACCTACGAGCAGTACTTC. The chain links TRBV4-1 to TRBJ2-7, with D maybe TRBD1 (6 bases). V gave up 3 bases and J gave up 2 bases, with 20 bases separating them. The CDR3 extends over 17 amino acids. Germline V gene lookup returns CDR1 MGHRA and CDR2 YSYEKL.